The rows below give T cell receptor beta chains drawn from one sample of a study of blood T cell repertoires in COVID-19. Clones were read by immunoSEQ multiplex PCR, and TCRdb kept only the in-frame ones, dropping some. The table lists 300,000 to 400,000 clones, roughly 88% of them singletons. The sample was peripheral blood. The receptors originated from a woman under 40 with COVID-19, enrolled during active disease. Each CDR3 is given with its conserved first and last residue. Fields, in order: J gene, clone size, D gene, V gene, CDR3 DNA, CDR3 protein. D genes are given only for firm matches. Part of the rows lack a size; the others show once, few, many or a class for expanded clones.

TRBJ1-2 . . TRBV5-1 TGCGCCAGCAGCTTGTACAGGGACCCCTATGGCTACACCTTC CASSLYRDPYGYTF
TRBJ2-3 . . TRBV6-2/TRBV6-3 TGTGCCAGCAGTTATCTCGTTGCAGGTACGCAGTATTTT CASSYLVAGTQYF
TRBJ1-1 once . TRBV29-1 TGCAGCGTTGACGGGATAGGTCTCTTT CSVDGIGLF
TRBJ1-1 . . TRBV9 TGTGCCAGCAGCGTAGGGGTCCCAGGGCTGGGGTTAGAAGCTTTCTTT CASSVGVPGLGLEAFF
TRBJ2-7 . TRBD2 TRBV5-1 TGCGCCAGCAGCCGGACTAGCGGGGCCTACGAGCAGTACTTC CASSRTSGAYEQYF
TRBJ1-1 once . TRBV30 TGTGCCTGGAGCGACGTTGGGGGCCAAGCTTTCTTT CAWSDVGGQAFF
TRBJ1-3 . . TRBV6-5 TGTGCCAGCAGTTACTCGGGCAGTCTTGGAAACACCATATATTTT CASSYSGSLGNTIYF
TRBJ2-7 . . TRBV12-3/TRBV12-4 TGTGCCAGCAGCTCCGGAGCCTACGAGCAGTACTTC CASSSGAYEQYF
TRBJ2-1 . TRBD2 TRBV29-1 TGCAGCGTTGCAGTGCGGGGGTCCTACAATGAGCAGTTCTTC CSVAVRGSYNEQFF
TRBJ1-1 . TRBD1 TRBV5-4 TGTGCCAGCAGCTTGGAGGGGGCCAAGAACACTGAAGCTTTCTTT CASSLEGAKNTEAFF
TRBJ1-1 once . TRBV18 TGTGCCAGCTCACCACCGTCAGTGGGAGCTGAAGCTTTCTTT CASSPPSVGAEAFF
TRBJ2-2 . . TRBV30 TGTGCCTGGAGTGTGTACAGCGGAACAAACACCGGGGAGCTGTTTTTT CAWSVYSGTNTGELFF
TRBJ1-6 . TRBD1 TRBV19 TGTGCCAGTAGTCCCCGGGACAGGGGTAATTCACCCCTCCACTTT CASSPRDRGNSPLHF
TRBJ2-1 . . TRBV19 TGTGCCAGTATTCGGACGGGAGCGGTCAATGAGCAGTTCTTC CASIRTGAVNEQFF
TRBJ1-2 . TRBD1 TRBV29-1 TGCAGCGTTGAAGTTGGGGACAGCTATGGCTACACCTTC CSVEVGDSYGYTF
TRBJ1-3 . . TRBV9 TGTGCCAGCAGCGTAGACCACGGGACTGGAAACACCATATATTTT CASSVDHGTGNTIYF
TRBJ1-2 . TRBD1 TRBV5-6 TGTGCCAGCAGCTTTAAAGACAGGGTACGGAGTGGCTACACCTTC CASSFKDRVRSGYTF
TRBJ2-4 . TRBD1 TRBV18 TGTGCCAGCTCACAGAGACAGGGGAATGAGGACATTCAGTACTTC CASSQRQGNEDIQYF
TRBJ1-5 few . TRBV21-1 TGTGCCAGCAGCAAAGAGGGGAATTGCAATCAGCCCCAGCATTTT CASSKEGNCNQPQHF
TRBJ1-2 once TRBD1 TRBV28 TGTGCCAGCAGTGTCGACAGGGGCTATGGCTACACCTTC CASSVDRGYGYTF
TRBJ2-2 once . TRBV18 TGTGCCAGCTCACAAGACTGGCTAGGTGCGTCCGGGGAGCTGTTTTTT CASSQDWLGASGELFF
TRBJ2-7 . TRBD2 TRBV20-1 TGCAGTGCTAGTACAGCGGGGGGGTTCTACGAGCAGTACTTC CSASTAGGFYEQYF
TRBJ2-6 . . TRBV27 TGTGCCAGCACCTTTATTACGACTAGGAACTCCGGGGCCAACGTCCTGACTTTC CASTFITTRNSGANVLTF
TRBJ1-4 few . TRBV3-1/TRBV3-2 TGTGCCAGCAGCCGAACCACCGACAGGAGTAATGAAAAACTGTTTTTT CASSRTTDRSNEKLFF
TRBJ2-5 . . TRBV3-1/TRBV3-2 TGTGCCAGCAGCCATTCGGGGGTCGGGGAGACCCAGTACTTC CASSHSGVGETQYF
TRBJ1-2 . . TRBV14 TGTGCCAGCAGCCGACGACTCTATGGCTACACCTTC CASSRRLYGYTF
TRBJ1-5 . . TRBV30 TGTGCCTGGAGTGGAGAGATCAATCAGCCCCAGCATTTT CAWSGEINQPQHF
TRBJ2-1 . . TRBV5-1 TGCGCCAGCAGCTTGGGGGACTCGCGTGTCCCTAGGGGGCAGTTCTTC CASSLGDSRVPRGQFF
TRBJ2-5 . TRBD1 TRBV7-9 TGTGCCAGCAGCTCTACAGGGGGTATCGAGACCCAGTACTTC CASSSTGGIETQYF
TRBJ2-2 . TRBD1 TRBV28 TGTGCCAGCAGTCCTGCGGGTCCGGGACAGGGTAGCCCCGGGGAGCTGTTTTTT CASSPAGPGQGSPGELFF
TRBJ2-7 once TRBD2 TRBV28 TGTGCCAGCAGTCGACCGGGACTAGCGGGAGGAGGCGAGCAGTACTTC CASSRPGLAGGGEQYF
TRBJ1-5 . . TRBV2 TGTGCCAGCAGTCAGGAGGCGGATAGCAATCAGCCCCAGCATTTT CASSQEADSNQPQHF
TRBJ1-2 . . TRBV28 TGTGCCAGCAGGTGGGGACAAGATAACGGAGGCTACACCTTC CASRWGQDNGGYTF
TRBJ2-7 . . TRBV27 TGTGCCAGCAGACGCGGACTTACGAACTACGAGCAGTACTTC CASRRGLTNYEQYF
TRBJ2-7 . TRBD2 TRBV27 TGTGCCAGCAGGCCCCCAGGGAAGACTAGCGGGCCCAACTCCTACGAGCAGTACTTC CASRPPGKTSGPNSYEQYF
TRBJ2-7 . TRBD2 TRBV5-1 TGCGCCAGCAGCTTAGGACTAGCGGGATGGGAGACCTACGAGCAGTACTTC CASSLGLAGWETYEQYF
TRBJ1-5 . TRBD1 TRBV6-1 TGTGCCAGCAGTGCCTTGACCGGGACAGGAACGGGGCAGCCCCAGCATTTT CASSALTGTGTGQPQHF
TRBJ1-1 . TRBD1 TRBV28 TGTGCCAGTAAGACAGGGAGGAGCACTGAAGCTTTCTTT CASKTGRSTEAFF
TRBJ2-4 . . TRBV12-5 TGTGCTAGTGGTTTGACCACAGGGGCCAAAAACATTCAGTACTTC CASGLTTGAKNIQYF
TRBJ2-3 once . TRBV7-2 TGTGCCAGCAGCCCGAGCCGTAGCGCAGATACGCAGTATTTT CASSPSRSADTQYF
TRBJ1-5 . TRBD1 TRBV19 TGTGCCAGTAGCTCTAGGACAGGGGCTAATCAGCCCCAGCATTTT CASSSRTGANQPQHF
TRBJ1-2 once . TRBV5-1 TGCGCCAGCAGACAGGATGGCTACACCTTC CASRQDGYTF
TRBJ2-1 once . TRBV19 TGTGCCAGTAGTATAGCCGCAAGAGCCTACAATGAGCAGTTCTTC CASSIAARAYNEQFF
TRBJ1-1 . . TRBV9 TGTGCCAGCAGCGTAGCTAGCGGCACTGAAGCTTTCTTT CASSVASGTEAFF
TRBJ1-1 . . TRBV3-1/TRBV3-2 TGTGCCAGCAGCCAACGAGGGCTTGGACTTGAAGCTTTCTTT CASSQRGLGLEAFF
TRBJ1-1 . TRBD1 TRBV6-5 TGTGCCAGCAGTTTAGACAGGGGGCAAGGTACTGAAGCTTTCTTT CASSLDRGQGTEAFF
TRBJ1-3 . . TRBV7-9 TGTGCCAGCAGCGCCCAGGGGCTATTCTCTGGAAACACCATATATTTT CASSAQGLFSGNTIYF
TRBJ2-5 . TRBD1 TRBV11-2 TGTGCCAGCAGCTTCTCGACAGGGGGCGAGGAGACCCAGTACTTC CASSFSTGGEETQYF
TRBJ2-2 . . TRBV5-6 TGTGCCAGCAGCTACACCACAGGGAGCGACACCGGGGAGCTGTTTTTT CASSYTTGSDTGELFF
TRBJ1-3 once . TRBV18 TGTGCCAGCTCACCGGGCTTGGAAGGAAACACCATATATTTT CASSPGLEGNTIYF
TRBJ1-2 . TRBD1 TRBV5-6 TGTGCCAGCAGCCCCAGGGGGCCAGGCTATGGCTACACCTTC CASSPRGPGYGYTF
TRBJ2-2 . TRBD1 TRBV5-1 TGCGCCAGCAGCTGGACCGGGACAGGGGGAACCGGGGAGCTGTTTTTT CASSWTGTGGTGELFF
TRBJ2-1 many TRBD2 TRBV4-2 TGTGCCAGCAGCCAAGAGGCTTCTAGCGGGACCCTTGAGCAGTTCTTC CASSQEASSGTLEQFF